Each of the 14 T cell receptor beta chains below was sequenced from the same sample in a study of blood T cell repertoires in COVID-19. Clones were sequenced by immunoSEQ multiplex PCR, and TCRdb holds only the in-frame ones, with some missing. The sample holds about 120,000 clones; approximately 87% are singletons and the top ten take roughly 3.9%. What was sequenced was peripheral blood. Receptor source: a man in his sixties with acute or convalescent COVID-19.

The chain recombines TRBV15 with TRBJ2-7; possible D gene TRBD1, 7 bases. Trimming took off 1 base at V and 2 bases at J, with 15 bases between the two ends. The germline V gene has CDR1 LNHNV and CDR2 YYDKDF (reference sequence). There are 16 residues in the CDR3. In DNA form, the CDR3 reads TGTGCCACCAGCAGAGGTCCCCAGGGGGGAGCCTACGAGCAGTACTTC. Translated: CATSRGPQGGAYEQYF.

The J gene is TRBJ2-1, the V gene TRBV12-3 or TRBV12-4; 7 bases map to TRBD1. V shed 7 bases, J shed 7 bases, and the junction held 7 bases outside the gene matches. The CDR3 has 13 residues. The CDR3 sequence: CASNPTGFNEQFF. The DNA of the CDR3 is TGTGCCAGCAACCCGACAGGGTTTAATGAGCAGTTCTTC.

The chain recombines TRBV2 with TRBJ2-2, with D possibly being TRBD1 (6 bases). CDR1 is SNHLY and CDR2 is FYNNEI in the germline V gene. CDR3 length: 16 residues. Trimming shortened V by 5 bases and J by 1 base, and 14 bases separated the two germline ends. The CDR3 DNA reads as TGTGCCAGCAGTTCGGCAGGGGCGAGGAACACCGGGGAGCTGTTTTTT. This encodes CASSSAGARNTGELFF.

This clone appeared a few times. V is TRBV28 and J is TRBJ2-7; TRBD1 agrees at 7 bases. The CDR3 is made up of 16 amino acids. V lost 0 bases, J lost 6 bases, and 11 bases stayed unmatched. Germline V CDR1 and CDR2: MDHEN, SYDVKM. CDR3 region: CASSLCGQARGCEQYF. CDR3 DNA: TGTGCCAGCAGTTTATGCGGGCAGGCCAGGGGGTGCGAGCAGTACTTC.

This clone was seen just once. The V and J genes are TRBV3-1 (or the pseudogene TRBV3-2) and TRBJ2-3; the match to TRBD2 covers 10 bases. Looked up from germline, CDR1 is LGHDT and CDR2 is YNNKEL (reference sequence). The CDR3 has 16 amino acids. The V and J ends lost 1 base and 9 bases, in that order; junction bases with no gene match: 10. CDR3 loop: CASSQVSGRAIRTQYF. The CDR3 DNA reads as TGTGCCAGCAGCCAAGTGAGCGGGAGGGCCATAAGGACGCAGTATTTT.

The V and J genes are TRBV6-1 and TRBJ2-7; TRBD2 might be the D (6 bases). Germline loops: CDR1 MNHNS, CDR2 SASEGT. Trimming removed 1 base from V and 3 bases from J, with 16 bases in between. The CDR3 is 16 amino acids. The CDR3 DNA reads as TGTGCCAGCAGTGAAGGGGATAGCGGATTATTCTACGAGCAGTACTTC. It specifies CASSEGDSGLFYEQYF.

The V gene is TRBV28, the J gene TRBJ2-5; TRBD2 is a possible D gene (5 bases). CDR3 length: 14 residues. Germline CDR1 MDHEN, CDR2 SYDVKM. V was shortened by 7 bases and J by 1 base, with 13 bases between the two germline ends. The CDR3 reads CASTTISVQETQYF. In nucleotides, the CDR3 is TGTGCCAGCACCACTATTAGCGTCCAAGAGACCCAGTACTTC.

The rearrangement uses TRBV19 and TRBJ1-2; D gene uncertain. Germline loops: CDR1 LNHDA, CDR2 SQIVND (reference sequence). The CDR3 length is 15 residues. V dropped 3 bases and J dropped 7 bases, with 18 bases sitting between them. The CDR3 nucleotides read TGTGCCAGTAGTATTCGCGCCCAAAGAGGAAGTGGCTACACCTTC. Protein: CASSIRAQRGSGYTF.

V usage is TRBV28 and J usage is TRBJ2-7; 9 bases are shared with TRBD2. The CDR3 covers 16 residues. With V trimmed by 3 bases and J by 2 bases, 8 bases remained unmatched. The V gene's germline CDR1 is MDHEN and CDR2 SYDVKM. The CDR3 bases are TGTGCCAGCAGTTTTGGTCTAGCGGGGTTAACCTACGAGCAGTACTTC. Translated, it gives CASSFGLAGLTYEQYF.

In its sample, this clone was seen once. The chain's CDR3 is CASSSGQGYEQYF. CDR3 nucleotides: TGTGCCAGCAGCTCGGGACAGGGTTACGAGCAGTACTTC. The chain is built from TRBV14 and TRBJ2-7; the match to TRBD1 covers 9 bases. The V and J ends lost 5 bases and 4 bases, in that order; junction bases with no gene match: 3. CDR1 is SGHDN, CDR2 FVKESK, per germline. This CDR3 region has 13 residues. The whole variable domain, filled in from reference TRBV14 and TRBJ2-7, reads EAGVTQFPSHSVIEKGQTVTLRCDPISGHDNLYWYRRVMGKEIKFLLHFVKESKQDESGMPNNRFLAERTGGTYSTLKVQPAELEDSGVYFCASSSGQGYEQYFGPGTRLTVT.

The J gene is TRBJ2-5, the V gene TRBV3-1 (or the pseudogene TRBV3-2), with 12 bases aligning to TRBD2. The V segment lost 4 bases and the J segment 4 bases; nucleotides outside the gene matches: 7. The CDR3 has 16 residues. Looked up from germline, CDR1 is LGHDT and CDR2 is YNNKEL (reference sequence). CDR3 amino acids: CASSLRLGLAGETQYF. In DNA, the CDR3 is TGTGCCAGCAGCCTCCGCCTGGGACTAGCGGGAGAGACCCAGTACTTC.

The V and J genes are TRBV7-9 and TRBJ2-1; D not certain. CDR3 length equals 12 residues. Trimming cost V 5 bases and J 8 bases, with 10 bases left between them. CDR1 and CDR2 from the germline V gene are SEHNR and FQNEAQ (reference sequence). The CDR3 reads CASSARSDEQFF. The CDR3 DNA sequence: TGTGCCAGCAGCGCAAGGAGTGATGAGCAGTTCTTC.

The chain employs TRBV28 and TRBJ1-5; D unresolved. CDR1 and CDR2 (germline): MDHEN, SYDVKM. This CDR3 is built from 13 residues. Trimming took off 6 bases at V and 6 bases at J, with 12 bases between the two ends. The CDR3 coding sequence is TGTGCCAGCAGCCTCTCCGACATTCAGCCCCAGCATTTT. It codes for CASSLSDIQPQHF.

This clone has only one observation. V gene TRBV5-1 combines with J gene TRBJ2-3; 8 bases match TRBD1. This CDR3 region has 16 residues. Germline V gives CDR1 SGHRS, CDR2 YFSETQ. Losses at the gene ends were 2 bases for V and 2 bases for J; bases not matched to a gene: 7. Here the CDR3 DNA reads TGCGCCAGCAGCTTTTCTCGGGACAGGATCACAGATACGCAGTATTTT. It specifies CASSFSRDRITDTQYF.